Presented here are 27 T cell receptor beta chains from one specimen sequenced in a study of CD8+ T cells in alopecia areata. The sequencing template was cDNA reverse transcribed from extracted RNA. TCRdb keeps only in-frame clones here, not all; method: immunoSEQ multiplex PCR. The sample includes about 98,000 clones, nearly 45% of them seen just once. The source material was CD4+ T cells sorted from blood. These receptors all come from a human donor with alopecia areata.

This clone appeared a few times. This chain connects TRBV23-1 to TRBJ1-1, with D perhaps matching TRBD1 (5 bases). TRBV23-1 is recorded as an ORF, its role being uncertain. This CDR3 region has 15 residues. Trimming took 2 bases from V and 1 from J, leaving 11 bases between them. CDR3: CASSQRFQGNTEAFF. CDR3 nucleotides: TGCGCCAGCAGTCAACGATTTCAGGGGAACACTGAAGCTTTCTTT.

This clone came up once. This chain joins TRBV11-2 and TRBJ2-1; TRBD1 might be the D (6 bases). CDR1 is SGHAT, CDR2 FQNNGV, per germline. Trimming took 0 bases from V and 9 from J, leaving 15 bases between them. The length of the CDR3 is 15 residues. The CDR3 loop reads CASSLDYRDSGEQFF. DNA for the CDR3: TGTGCCAGCAGCTTAGATTACAGGGATAGTGGTGAGCAGTTCTTC.

This chain joins TRBV30 and TRBJ1-2; D is ambiguous. Trimming cost V 3 bases and J 7 bases, with 12 bases left between them. Per germline, CDR1 GTSNPN and CDR2 SVGIG (reference sequence). The CDR3 is 12 residues long. As DNA, the CDR3 is TGTGCCTGGAGGCCGGGGAGCGGTGGCTACACCTTC. Its translation: CAWRPGSGGYTF.

The V and J genes are TRBV19 and TRBJ2-3, with D maybe TRBD2 (6 bases). V lost 6 bases, J lost 6 bases, and 10 bases lay in between. This CDR3 is 12 amino acids long. CDR1 and CDR2 from the germline V gene are LNHDA and SQIVND (reference sequence). Here the CDR3 reads CASRVSGDTQYF. CDR3 nucleotide sequence: TGTGCCAGTAGGGTAAGCGGGGATACGCAGTATTTT.

The chain links TRBV29-1 to TRBJ2-1; the D gene could be TRBD1 or TRBD2 (5 bases each). CDR3 size: 10 residues. Germline-derived CDR1 and CDR2 are SQVTM and ANQGSEA. CDR3 bases: TGCAGGTCATTTCCGGGACGGGATTTCTTC. Amino acid sequence: CRSFPGRDFF.

V usage is TRBV6-5 and J usage is TRBJ1-6; no clear D gene. This CDR3 has 15 amino acids. Germline values: CDR1 MNHEY, CDR2 SVGAGI. The ends were cut back, 0 bases at V and 7 bases at J, with 10 bases in the middle. The CDR3 here is CASSYSALGNSPLHF. CDR3 coding DNA: TGTGCCAGCAGTTACTCGGCCCTTGGAAATTCACCCCTCCACTTT.

V and J are TRBV29-1 and TRBJ1-1; possible D gene TRBD1, 5 bases. Trimming took off 6 bases at V and 1 base at J, with 18 bases between the two ends. The CDR3 extends over 15 amino acids. The germline V gene encodes CDR1 SQVTM and CDR2 ANQGSEA. CDR3 DNA: TGCAGCGTCCTTGCACCACTCGGGGCGAACACTGAAGCTTTCTTT. This translates into CSVLAPLGANTEAFF.

This clone was counted a few times. The chain has TRBV29-1 and TRBJ2-1; D ambiguous. The V end lost 0 bases, the J end lost 5 bases, and 14 bases lay between the germline ends. Germline values: CDR1 SQVTM, CDR2 ANQGSEA. The CDR3 spans 15 residues. Here the CDR3 reads CSVEDTALPNNEQFF. The CDR3 region has the DNA TGCAGCGTTGAAGATACCGCCTTACCTAACAATGAGCAGTTCTTC.

A few counts support this clone. J is TRBJ2-3 and V is TRBV29-1, with 8 bases fitting TRBD2. With 4 bases clipped from V and 6 bases from J, the junction kept 9 bases outside the gene matches. Germline V CDR1 and CDR2: SQVTM, ANQGSEA. This CDR3 comprises 14 residues. The CDR3 DNA reads as TGCAGCGTTGCCCCGGTGTTAGCGGGGGATACGCAGTATTTT. Translation: CSVAPVLAGDTQYF.

The chain joins TRBV30 to TRBJ1-1, with unresolved D. The ends were cut back, 7 bases at V and 1 base at J, with 13 bases in the middle. The CDR3 consists of 13 residues. CDR1 GTSNPN and CDR2 SVGIG come from the germline V gene (reference sequence). The CDR3 here is CASWEEANTEAFF. The CDR3 DNA reads as TGTGCCTCCTGGGAGGAGGCGAACACTGAAGCTTTCTTT.

This chain connects TRBV6-6 to TRBJ2-7; 8 nucleotides agree with TRBD1. V gave up 0 bases and J gave up 5 bases; unmatched junction bases: 6. This CDR3 comprises 15 residues. In germline, CDR1 is MNHNY, CDR2 SVGAGI (reference sequence). This CDR3 is CASSYSRRGRHEQYF. Written as DNA, the CDR3 is TGTGCCAGCAGTTACTCTCGCAGGGGGCGCCACGAGCAGTACTTC.

The chain carries TRBV29-1 and TRBJ2-5, with D unresolved. This CDR3 is built from 12 residues. The germline CDR1 and CDR2 sequences are SQVTM and ANQGSEA. The V end was cut by 5 bases, the J end by 4 bases, with 11 bases between. The CDR3 sequence: CSVRPQRETQYF. The CDR3 DNA is TGCAGCGTTCGTCCCCAGAGAGAGACCCAGTACTTC.

CDR3 DNA: TGTGCCACCAGCAGGGGACAGGGATTGGAGACCCAGTACTTC. It codes for CATSRGQGLETQYF. The rearrangement joins TRBV15 to TRBJ2-7; 9 bases align to TRBD1. The DNA end is a closer match to TRBJ2-5, so the J assignment may be wrong. CDR3 length: 14 residues. Germline loops: CDR1 LNHNV, CDR2 YYDKDF (reference sequence).

In this sample, this clone turned up a few times. This rearrangement joins TRBV5-1 to TRBJ1-5; D not resolved. V shed 7 bases and J shed 11 bases, with 7 bases lying between them. The CDR3 runs 9 residues. The germline V gene encodes CDR1 SGHRS and CDR2 YFSETQ. The CDR3 sequence: CASRSAQHF. CDR3 DNA: TGCGCCAGCCGGTCGGCCCAGCATTTT.

The V gene is TRBV5-1, the J gene TRBJ1-1; unclear D gene. Germline loops: CDR1 SGHRS, CDR2 YFSETQ. Trimming took 2 bases from V and 0 from J, leaving 5 bases between them. The length of the CDR3 is 13 residues. The DNA of the CDR3 is TGCGCCAGCAGCTTTACCATGAACACTGAAGCTTTCTTT. This sequence encodes CASSFTMNTEAFF.

This clone was recorded a few times. The chain carries TRBV20-1 and TRBJ2-1; no clear D. The CDR3 contains 11 residues. The germline V and J ends were trimmed by 8 bases and 6 bases, with 11 bases remaining between them. The germline V gene has CDR1 DFQATT and CDR2 SNEGSKA (reference sequence). The CDR3 coding sequence is TGCAGTTACCTATCAACCAATGAGCAGTTCTTC. It codes for CSYLSTNEQFF.

This clone was detected once. This chain joins TRBV7-2 and TRBJ1-2, with a tentative D call TRBD1 (5 bases). Germline CDR1 reads SGHTA; CDR2 reads FQGNSA. V gave up 1 base and J gave up 3 bases, with 6 bases separating them. The CDR3 extends over 13 amino acids. CDR3 DNA sequence: TGTGCCAGCAGCTTAGGCAGGGACTATGGCTACACCTTC. Translating it yields CASSLGRDYGYTF.

This clone was seen a handful of times. Mismatch with germline at one junction end may stem from a read error. The chain is built from TRBV29-1 and TRBJ2-1; D is possibly TRBD2 (5 bases). This CDR3 is 12 amino acids long. CDR1 SQVTM and CDR2 ANQGSEA come from the germline V gene. CDR3 sequence (DNA): TGCAGCGTTGGACTACCCGGCAATGCGCAGTTCTTC. This gives the protein CSVGLPGNAQFF.

The rearrangement links TRBV30 to TRBJ2-7; D unclear. The CDR3 is made up of 13 amino acids. The germline V gene has CDR1 GTSNPN and CDR2 SVGIG (reference sequence). V lost 3 bases, J lost 5 bases, and 14 bases lay in between. The CDR3 DNA follows: TGTGCCTGGAGGCGGAAGGGAACAGACGAGCAGTACTTC. Amino acid sequence: CAWRRKGTDEQYF.

The rearrangement uses TRBV7-9 and TRBJ1-1, with a possible D match to TRBD1 (6 bases). Trimming removed 5 bases at V and 3 bases at J, with 10 bases between. The CDR3 contains 13 residues. Germline V gene sequence: CDR1 SEHNR, CDR2 FQNEAQ (reference sequence). This chain's CDR3 is CASSLRTDTEAFF. In nucleotides, the CDR3 is TGTGCCAGCAGCCTCCGGACAGACACTGAAGCTTTCTTT.

This clone was seen only a few times. This chain uses TRBV29-1 with TRBJ2-7, with 10 bases identical to TRBD2. The CDR3 length is 14 residues. Germline V CDR1 and CDR2: SQVTM, ANQGSEA. V gave up 7 bases and J gave up 4 bases; unmatched junction bases: 10. The DNA for the CDR3 is TGCAGCGGGGTGATAGCGGGAGGTTCTTACGAGCAGTACTTC. This codes for CSGVIAGGSYEQYF.

The sample holds a few counts of this clone. The chain has TRBV29-1 and TRBJ2-7; 8 bases align to TRBD1. The CDR3 spans 14 residues. V trimming: 4 bases; J trimming: 4 bases; junction bases outside the gene matches: 9. Germline CDR1 and CDR2: SQVTM and ANQGSEA. The CDR3 spells CSVVAGQGAYEQYF. The DNA of the CDR3 is TGCAGCGTTGTGGCTGGGCAGGGGGCTTACGAGCAGTACTTC.

V gene TRBV2 combines with J gene TRBJ2-5; D call uncertain. The V and J ends lost 2 bases and 7 bases respectively, with 11 bases between them. The CDR3 is made up of 13 amino acids. Germline values: CDR1 SNHLY, CDR2 FYNNEI. CDR3 DNA sequence: TGTGCCAGCAGTGAACTGCCCCCGGGGACCCAGTACTTC. Amino acids: CASSELPPGTQYF. Filled out from reference TRBV2 and TRBJ2-5, the complete variable domain reads EPEVTQTPSHQVTQMGQEVILRCVPISNHLYFYWYRQILGQKVEFLVSFYNNEISEKSEIFDDQFSVERPDGSNFTLKIRSTKLEDSAMYFCASSELPPGTQYFGPGTRLLVL.

This chain links TRBV30 with TRBJ2-5, with D possibly matching TRBD1 (5 bases). Germline values: CDR1 GTSNPN, CDR2 SVGIG (reference sequence). V was pared by 5 bases and J by 5 bases, with 9 bases between. This CDR3 spans 11 amino acids. The CDR3 region has the DNA TGTGCCTGGGGGGCTGGGGAGACCCAGTACTTC. Its protein is CAWGAGETQYF.

About this clone: Other DNA sequences in this sample translate to the same CDR3. The chain is built from TRBV30 and TRBJ1-6, with 7 bases matching TRBD1. This CDR3 has 12 residues. V was pared by 3 bases and J by 9 bases, with 2 bases of the junction left unmatched. Germline V gives CDR1 GTSNPN, CDR2 SVGIG (reference sequence). Here the CDR3 DNA reads TGTGCCTGGAGGCGACAGGGTTCACCCCTCCACTTT. This gives the protein CAWRRQGSPLHF.

The genes are TRBV29-1 and TRBJ2-5; TRBD2 aligns across 10 bases. The CDR3 totals 15 residues. Trimming took 5 bases from V and 1 from J; bases not matched to a gene: 7. In germline, CDR1 is SQVTM, CDR2 ANQGSEA. The CDR3 protein is CSVTGTSAIQETQYF. CDR3 bases: TGCAGCGTTACCGGGACTAGCGCGATCCAAGAGACCCAGTACTTC.

The rearrangement joins TRBV29-1 to TRBJ1-2; no definite D call. V lost 3 bases and J lost 7, with 9 bases in between. CDR1 is SQVTM and CDR2 is ANQGSEA in the germline V gene. The CDR3 loop spans 11 amino acids. CDR3: CSVDSGFGYTF. The CDR3 nucleotides read TGCAGCGTTGACAGTGGTTTTGGCTACACCTTC.